The clone carrying this TCR beta chain was observed a handful of times. TCRalpha and TCRbeta libraries used 5'RACE with constant-segment primers and UMIs. TCRdb reprocessed the 5' RACE reads via MiXCR and lists one record per CDR3 protein. The repertoire holds fewer than 450,000 distinct CDR3 sequences, with under 25% as singletons. This specimen belongs to a study of T-cell memory formation after mild COVID-19. For the study at large: Clusters of TCRs were largely donor specific.

This CDR3 region has 16 residues. CDR1 KGHDR and CDR2 SFDVKD come from the germline V gene. The V and J ends lost 10 bases and 2 bases respectively, with 22 bases between them. The J gene is TRBJ2-5, the V gene TRBV24-1; D possibly uses TRBD1 or TRBD2 (7 bases each). The clonotype originates from an adult woman who had mild COVID-19 (a few samples of this study predate the infection). Cell type and time point are not known. Material: PBMCs or a T cell subset sorted from them (not recorded which). CDR3 in amino acids: CATGTKDRSLQETQYF. The CDR3 DNA follows: TGTGCCACTGGGACTAAGGACAGGTCTTTACAAGAGACCCAGTACTTC.